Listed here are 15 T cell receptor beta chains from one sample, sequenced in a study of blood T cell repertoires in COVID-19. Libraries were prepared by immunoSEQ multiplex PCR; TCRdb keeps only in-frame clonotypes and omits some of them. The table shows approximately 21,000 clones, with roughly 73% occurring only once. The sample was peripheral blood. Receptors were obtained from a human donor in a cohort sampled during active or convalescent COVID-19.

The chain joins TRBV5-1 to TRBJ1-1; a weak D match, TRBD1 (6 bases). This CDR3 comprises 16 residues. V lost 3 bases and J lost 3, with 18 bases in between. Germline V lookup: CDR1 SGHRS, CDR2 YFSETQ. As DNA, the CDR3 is TGCGCCAGCAGCTGGGGGTGGGACACGCGGGACACTGAAGCTTTCTTT. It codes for CASSWGWDTRDTEAFF.

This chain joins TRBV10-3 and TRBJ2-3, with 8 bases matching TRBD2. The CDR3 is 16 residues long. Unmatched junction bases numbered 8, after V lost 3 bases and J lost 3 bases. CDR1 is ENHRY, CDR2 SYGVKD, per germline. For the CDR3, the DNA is TGTGCCATCAGTGACGCCGGGACTAGGTTGACAGATACGCAGTATTTT. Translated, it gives CAISDAGTRLTDTQYF.

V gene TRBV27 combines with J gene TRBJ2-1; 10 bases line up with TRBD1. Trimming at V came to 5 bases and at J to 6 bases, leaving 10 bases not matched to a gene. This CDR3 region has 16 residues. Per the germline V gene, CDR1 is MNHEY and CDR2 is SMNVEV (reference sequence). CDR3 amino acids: CASSPTRQGARNEQFF. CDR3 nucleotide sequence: TGTGCCAGCAGTCCCACCCGACAGGGGGCGCGCAATGAGCAGTTCTTC.

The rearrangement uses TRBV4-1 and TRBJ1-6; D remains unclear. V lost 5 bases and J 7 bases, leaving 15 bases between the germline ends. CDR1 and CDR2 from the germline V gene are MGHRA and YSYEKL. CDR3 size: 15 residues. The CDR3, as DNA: TGCGCCAGCAGCAGAAGCGGACTGTTGAATTCACCCCTCCACTTT. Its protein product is CASSRSGLLNSPLHF.

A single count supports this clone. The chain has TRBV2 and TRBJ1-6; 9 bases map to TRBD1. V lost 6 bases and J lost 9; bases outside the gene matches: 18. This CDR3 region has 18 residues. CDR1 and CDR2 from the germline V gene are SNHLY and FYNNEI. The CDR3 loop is CASRTALTAGTGSSPLHF. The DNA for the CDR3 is TGTGCCAGCAGGACAGCCCTGACCGCCGGGACAGGGAGTTCACCCCTCCACTTT.

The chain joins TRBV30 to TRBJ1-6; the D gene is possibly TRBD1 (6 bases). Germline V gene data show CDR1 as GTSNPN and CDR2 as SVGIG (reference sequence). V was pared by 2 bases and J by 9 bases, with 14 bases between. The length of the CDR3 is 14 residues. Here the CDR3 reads CAWSPRGRGSPLHF. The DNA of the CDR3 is TGTGCCTGGAGTCCCAGGGGTCGGGGTTCACCCCTCCACTTT. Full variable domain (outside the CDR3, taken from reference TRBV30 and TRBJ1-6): SQTIHQWPATLVQPVGSPLSLECTVEGTSNPNLYWYRQAAGRGLQLLFYSVGIGQISSEVPQNLSASRPQDRQFILSSKKLLLSDSGFYLCAWSPRGRGSPLHFGNGTRLTVT.

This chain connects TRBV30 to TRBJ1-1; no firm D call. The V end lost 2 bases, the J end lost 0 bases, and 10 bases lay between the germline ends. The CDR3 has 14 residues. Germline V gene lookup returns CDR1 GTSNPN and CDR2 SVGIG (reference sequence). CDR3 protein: CAWSWSSLNTEAFF. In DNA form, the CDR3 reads TGTGCCTGGAGTTGGAGCAGCTTGAACACTGAAGCTTTCTTT.

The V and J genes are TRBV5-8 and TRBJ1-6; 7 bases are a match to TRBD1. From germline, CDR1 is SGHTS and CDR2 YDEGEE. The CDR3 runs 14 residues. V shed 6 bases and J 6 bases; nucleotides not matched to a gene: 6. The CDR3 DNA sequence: TGTGCCAGCAAGGGGAACAGGGGTAATTCACCCCTCCACTTT. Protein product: CASKGNRGNSPLHF.

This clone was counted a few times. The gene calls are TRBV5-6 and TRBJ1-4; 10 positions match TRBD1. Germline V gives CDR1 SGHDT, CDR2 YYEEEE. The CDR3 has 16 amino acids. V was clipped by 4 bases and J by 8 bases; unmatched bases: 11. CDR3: CASSPDRGGNGEKLFF. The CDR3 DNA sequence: TGTGCCAGCAGCCCGGACAGGGGGGGCAATGGCGAAAAACTGTTTTTT.

The CDR3: CASSNRDRGSPLHF. The CDR3 DNA reads as TGTGCCAGTAGTAACCGGGACAGGGGTTCACCCCTCCACTTT. J is TRBJ1-6 and V is TRBV19, with 10 bases matching TRBD1. CDR1 LNHDA and CDR2 SQIVND come from the germline V gene (reference sequence). The CDR3 loop spans 14 amino acids. V lost 4 bases, J lost 9 bases, and 3 bases stayed unmatched.

The CDR3 nucleotides read TGTGCCAGCAGCCAGGGGGACAGGGCCGAGCAGTACGTC. Its protein product is CASSQGDRAEQYV. This chain uses TRBV3-1 (or the pseudogene TRBV3-2) with TRBJ2-7, with 9 bases matching TRBD1. The V and J ends lost 3 bases and 6 bases, in that order; junction bases with no gene match: 3. CDR3 size: 13 residues. CDR1 and CDR2 (germline): LGHDT, YNNKEL (reference sequence).

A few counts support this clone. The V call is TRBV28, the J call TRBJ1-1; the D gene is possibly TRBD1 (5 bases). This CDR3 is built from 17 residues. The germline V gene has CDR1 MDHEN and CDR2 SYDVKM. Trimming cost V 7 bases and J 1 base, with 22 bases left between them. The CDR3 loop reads CASNLARATRQNTEAFF. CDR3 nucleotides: TGTGCCAGCAATCTTGCCAGGGCGACGCGTCAGAACACTGAAGCTTTCTTT.

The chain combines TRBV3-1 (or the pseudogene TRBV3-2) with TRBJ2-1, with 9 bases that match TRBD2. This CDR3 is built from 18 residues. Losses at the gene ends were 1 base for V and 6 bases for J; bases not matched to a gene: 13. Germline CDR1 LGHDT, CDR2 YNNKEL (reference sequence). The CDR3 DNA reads TGTGCCAGCAGCCAAGTTCCCACTTCTTGGCGGGAGGGCAATGAGCAGTTCTTC. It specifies CASSQVPTSWREGNEQFF.

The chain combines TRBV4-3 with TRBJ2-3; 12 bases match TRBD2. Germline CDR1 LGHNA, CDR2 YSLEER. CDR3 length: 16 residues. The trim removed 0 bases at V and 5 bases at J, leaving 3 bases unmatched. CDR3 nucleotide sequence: TGCGCCAGCAGCCAAGAGGAACTAGCGGGAGGAGATACGCAGTATTTT. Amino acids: CASSQEELAGGDTQYF.

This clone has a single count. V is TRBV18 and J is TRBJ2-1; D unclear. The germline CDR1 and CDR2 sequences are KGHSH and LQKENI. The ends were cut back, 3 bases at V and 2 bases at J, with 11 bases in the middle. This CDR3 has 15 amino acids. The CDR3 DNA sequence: TGTGCCAGCTCACCGAAGCAATCGCCCTACAATGAGCAGTTCTTC. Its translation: CASSPKQSPYNEQFF.